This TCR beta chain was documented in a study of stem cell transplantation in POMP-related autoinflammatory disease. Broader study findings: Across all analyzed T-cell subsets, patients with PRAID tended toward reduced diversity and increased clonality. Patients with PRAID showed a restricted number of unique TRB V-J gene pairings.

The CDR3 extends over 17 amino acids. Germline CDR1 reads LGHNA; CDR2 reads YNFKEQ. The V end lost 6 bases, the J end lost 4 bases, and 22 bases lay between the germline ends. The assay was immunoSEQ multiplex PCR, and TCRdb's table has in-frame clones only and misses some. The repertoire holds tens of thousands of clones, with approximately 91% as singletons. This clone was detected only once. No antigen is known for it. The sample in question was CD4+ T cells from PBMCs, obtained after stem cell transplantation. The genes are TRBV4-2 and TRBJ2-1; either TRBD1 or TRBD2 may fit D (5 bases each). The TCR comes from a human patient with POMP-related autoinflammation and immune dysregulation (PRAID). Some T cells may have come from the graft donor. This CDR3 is CASSTHGDLRGYNEQFF. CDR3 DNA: TGTGCCAGCAGTACTCACGGGGACCTGCGAGGTTACAATGAGCAGTTCTTC.